A selection of T cell receptor beta chains follows, all from one sample in a study of long-term antiretroviral therapy in people with HIV. Here immunoSEQ multiplex PCR was the method, and the copy in TCRdb shows in-frame clones only, minus some. The repertoire holds tens of thousands of clones, with about 89% as singletons. The sequences come from unsorted PBMCs, collected 0.1 years before starting antiretroviral therapy. These receptors came from a woman in her forties or fifties with HIV. CDR3s include the opening cysteine and the closing phenylalanine or tryptophan. A D gene is named only where the DNA matches it firmly. Rows may omit the clone size; those that give it use once, few, many or a size class.

D: .
V: TRBV7-8
J: TRBJ1-3
size: .
DNA: TGTGCCAGCAGCTTGGAGGCCGGCAGGCTAAGCTCTGGAAACACCATATATTTT
CDR3: CASSLEAGRLSSGNTIYF

D: TRBD1
V: TRBV14
J: TRBJ1-1
size: .
DNA: TGTGCCAGCAGCCGGAAGACCGGGACAGGGGGCACTGAAGCTTTCTTT
CDR3: CASSRKTGTGGTEAFF

D: .
V: TRBV10-2
J: TRBJ2-3
size: .
DNA: TGCGCCAGCAGGGTAGGGCTACTTCGGGATACGCAGTATTTT
CDR3: CASRVGLLRDTQYF

D: .
V: TRBV19
J: TRBJ2-7
size: .
DNA: TGTGCCAGTAGTATTTACGGCCCCTACGAGCAGTACTTC
CDR3: CASSIYGPYEQYF

D: .
V: TRBV30
J: TRBJ2-5
size: .
DNA: TGTGCCTGGAGTGAGGGTGGCCCAGGCGAGACCCAGTACTTC
CDR3: CAWSEGGPGETQYF

D: .
V: TRBV25-1
J: TRBJ1-3
size: .
DNA: TGTGCCAGCAGTGAGAAGATCTCTGGAAACACCATATATTTT
CDR3: CASSEKISGNTIYF

D: .
V: TRBV27
J: TRBJ1-6
size: .
DNA: TGTGCCAGCAGCCCGACAAGGCCTTCGCTTAGCTCCTATAATTCACCCCTCCACTTT
CDR3: CASSPTRPSLSSYNSPLHF

D: .
V: TRBV7-9
J: TRBJ1-3
size: few
DNA: TGTGCCAGCAGCTTAGGGGGGCAGCCAGTAAACACCATATATTTT
CDR3: CASSLGGQPVNTIYF

D: .
V: TRBV6-5
J: TRBJ1-1
size: .
DNA: TGTGCCAGCAGTTACAGGGAGCTGAACACTGAAGCTTTCTTT
CDR3: CASSYRELNTEAFF

D: .
V: TRBV9
J: TRBJ1-2
size: .
DNA: TGTGCCAGCAGCGTAGAGGGAATGGCGTATGGCTACACCTTC
CDR3: CASSVEGMAYGYTF

D: .
V: TRBV5-4
J: TRBJ2-3
size: .
DNA: TGTGCCAGCAGCTTGGACACCACAGATACGCAGTATTTT
CDR3: CASSLDTTDTQYF

D: .
V: TRBV18
J: TRBJ2-3
size: .
DNA: TGTGCCAGCTCACCAGGCGCAGGCAGGCCCGGGGGTACGCAGTATTTT
CDR3: CASSPGAGRPGGTQYF

D: TRBD1
V: TRBV10-2
J: TRBJ1-1
size: .
DNA: TGCGCCAGCAGAGACAGGGAGAACACTGAAGCTTTCTTT
CDR3: CASRDRENTEAFF

D: TRBD1
V: TRBV7-3
J: TRBJ1-1
size: .
DNA: TGTGCCAGCAGTTCCGCAGGGGGAACTGAAGCTTTCTTT
CDR3: CASSSAGGTEAFF

D: .
V: TRBV5-4
J: TRBJ1-3
size: few
DNA: TGTGCCAGCAGCTTGACAGCTGGAAACACCATATATTTT
CDR3: CASSLTAGNTIYF

D: .
V: TRBV6-1
J: TRBJ1-1
size: .
DNA: TGTGCCAGCACACGGGTCGCCGAGTCGCTAGCTTTCTTT
CDR3: CASTRVAESLAFF

D: .
V: TRBV4-3
J: TRBJ2-2
size: .
DNA: TGCGCCAGCAGCCGTACGGGGACGAACACCGGGGAGCTGTTTTTT
CDR3: CASSRTGTNTGELFF

D: .
V: TRBV5-4
J: TRBJ2-3
size: few
DNA: TGTGCCAGCAGCCGCACATACCCAGATACGCAGTATTTT
CDR3: CASSRTYPDTQYF

D: .
V: TRBV5-8
J: TRBJ1-6
size: .
DNA: TGTGCCAGCAGCTTGGATACAGCTAATAATTCACCCCTCCACTTT
CDR3: CASSLDTANNSPLHF

D: .
V: TRBV7-6
J: TRBJ1-5
size: .
DNA: TGTGCCAGCAGCTTGCTAAATCAGCCCCAGCATTTT
CDR3: CASSLLNQPQHF

D: .
V: TRBV25-1
J: TRBJ2-7
size: few
DNA: TGTGCCAGCAACCAGGGTAGCGAGCAGTACTTC
CDR3: CASNQGSEQYF

D: TRBD1
V: TRBV29-1
J: TRBJ2-1
size: .
DNA: TGCAGCGTTGATGTCTCTGGTCAGGGGGCCGGCAATGAGCAGTTCTTC
CDR3: CSVDVSGQGAGNEQFF

D: .
V: TRBV5-6
J: TRBJ1-1
size: once
DNA: TGTGCCAGCAGCTTGTATAGGCGGGGAGCTTTCTTT
CDR3: CASSLYRRGAFF

D: .
V: TRBV28
J: TRBJ1-4
size: .
DNA: TGTGCCAGCAGTTTATACACAGGTGGAGGGACTAATGAAAAACTGTTTTTT
CDR3: CASSLYTGGGTNEKLFF

D: .
V: TRBV5-1
J: TRBJ1-6
size: .
DNA: TGCGCCAGCCGGGGGGGGAATAATTCACCCCTCCACTTT
CDR3: CASRGGNNSPLHF

D: .
V: TRBV18
J: TRBJ2-6
size: .
DNA: TGTGCCAGCTTCGGGGTCTCTGGGGCCAACGTCCTGACTTTC
CDR3: CASFGVSGANVLTF

D: TRBD2
V: TRBV19
J: TRBJ2-1
size: .
DNA: TGTGCCAGTAGTAGAGGCGGGGGGGCAATTTCATACAATGAGCAGTTCTTC
CDR3: CASSRGGGAISYNEQFF

D: .
V: TRBV29-1
J: TRBJ2-1
size: .
DNA: TGCAGCGTTGAAAAGACTCCCCTTGGGAATGAGCAGTTCTTC
CDR3: CSVEKTPLGNEQFF

D: .
V: TRBV5-6
J: TRBJ1-5
size: .
DNA: TGTGCCAGCACCAACGGGCGAGGGGGAGATCAGCCCCAGCATTTT
CDR3: CASTNGRGGDQPQHF

D: TRBD1
V: TRBV19
J: TRBJ1-1
size: .
DNA: TGTGCCAGTAGTATTACAGGGGGGAACACTGAAGCTTTCTTT
CDR3: CASSITGGNTEAFF

D: .
V: TRBV30
J: TRBJ2-1
size: .
DNA: TGTGCCTGGGAAGGGACTTCGTACAATGAGCAGTTCTTC
CDR3: CAWEGTSYNEQFF

D: TRBD1
V: TRBV5-1
J: TRBJ2-5
size: .
DNA: TGCGCCAGCAGCTTGGAGGGGACAGACCAAGAGACCCAGTACTTC
CDR3: CASSLEGTDQETQYF

D: TRBD1
V: TRBV4-3
J: TRBJ2-3
size: few
DNA: TGCGCCAGCAGCCAAGACGGGACAGGGGGCACAGATACGCAGTATTTT
CDR3: CASSQDGTGGTDTQYF

D: .
V: TRBV7-3
J: TRBJ2-7
size: once
DNA: TGTGCCAGCAAAAGAACTGGGCAGCCCTACGAGCAGTACTTC
CDR3: CASKRTGQPYEQYF